These 11 T cell receptor beta chains originate from one sample sequenced in a study of blood T cell repertoires in COVID-19. Sequencing used immunoSEQ multiplex PCR; TCRdb keeps in-frame clones, though not all of them. The profile shows 79,000 or so clones, 75% to 90% of them singletons. Sequencing input: peripheral blood. These receptors were obtained from a human donor in a cohort sampled during active COVID-19.

This clone was counted a single time. This chain joins TRBV9 and TRBJ2-7, with D perhaps TRBD2 (6 bases). This CDR3 contains 15 residues. Trimming cost V 0 bases and J 2 bases, with 12 bases left between them. Germline CDR1 is SGDLS and CDR2 is YYNGEE. The CDR3 loop is CASSVVGGGTYEQYF. The DNA of the CDR3 is TGTGCCAGCAGCGTAGTCGGGGGTGGGACCTACGAGCAGTACTTC.

The chain links TRBV3-1 (or the pseudogene TRBV3-2) to TRBJ2-3, with 9 bases matching TRBD2. The CDR3 is 18 residues long. The V segment lost 2 bases and the J segment 1 base; nucleotides outside the gene matches: 10. Per germline, CDR1 LGHDT and CDR2 YNNKEL (reference sequence). CDR3 protein: CASSQPSGIERGTDTQYF. As DNA, the CDR3 is TGTGCCAGCAGCCAACCTAGCGGGATCGAACGGGGCACAGATACGCAGTATTTT.

The chain carries TRBV6-1 and TRBJ1-2; 8 bases are a match to TRBD1. The V gene end was trimmed by 3 bases and the J gene end by 8 bases; junction bases not matched to a gene: 5. The CDR3 extends over 13 amino acids. In germline, CDR1 is MNHNS, CDR2 SASEGT. CDR3 in amino acids: CASSETGVYGYTF. For the CDR3, the DNA is TGTGCCAGCAGTGAGACAGGGGTCTACGGCTACACCTTC.

V usage is TRBV6-9 and J usage is TRBJ2-1, with 10 bases lining up with TRBD2. The CDR3 covers 16 residues. After removal of 5 bases from V and 9 bases from J, the junction contained 13 bases not matched to a gene. The germline CDR1 and CDR2 sequences are MNHGY and SVAAGI. CDR3 in amino acids: CASSPSLAGVASEQFF. The CDR3 coding sequence is TGTGCCAGCAGTCCAAGTCTAGCGGGAGTGGCGAGTGAGCAGTTCTTC.

The rearrangement joins TRBV28 to TRBJ1-6, with TRBD1 identical over 8 bases. The CDR3 has 15 residues. Looked up from germline, CDR1 is MDHEN and CDR2 is SYDVKM. The V and J ends lost 5 bases and 10 bases, in that order; junction bases with no gene match: 10. The chain's CDR3 is CASSPSDRVSSPLHF. DNA for the CDR3: TGTGCCAGCAGTCCCTCGGACAGGGTGAGCTCACCCCTCCACTTT.

This clone was counted once. V is TRBV28 and J is TRBJ2-4; TRBD2 matches 7 bases. The germline CDR1 and CDR2 sequences are MDHEN and SYDVKM. The V and J ends lost 3 bases and 3 bases, in that order; junction bases with no gene match: 2. This CDR3 comprises 14 residues. CDR3 sequence reads: CASSLREGKNIQYF. The CDR3 bases are TGTGCCAGCAGTTTGAGGGAGGGCAAAAACATTCAGTACTTC.

This clone was counted only a few times. This chain connects TRBV2 to TRBJ1-1; TRBD1 aligns across 12 bases. The germline gives CDR1 SNHLY, CDR2 FYNNEI. The CDR3 is made up of 16 amino acids. V lost 4 bases, J lost 5 bases, and 8 bases stayed unmatched. The CDR3 DNA reads as TGTGCCAGCAGTGCAGGGACAGGGGGCGAGAGGACTGAAGCTTTCTTT. Its translation: CASSAGTGGERTEAFF. The variable domain in full, completed from reference TRBV2 and TRBJ1-1, reads EPEVTQTPSHQVTQMGQEVILRCVPISNHLYFYWYRQILGQKVEFLVSFYNNEISEKSEIFDDQFSVERPDGSNFTLKIRSTKLEDSAMYFCASSAGTGGERTEAFFGQGTRLTVV.

The rearrangement joins TRBV5-1 to TRBJ2-1, with 8 bases that match TRBD1. V dropped 0 bases and J dropped 4; count of bases not matched to a gene: 6. The length of the CDR3 is 16 residues. The germline gives CDR1 SGHRS, CDR2 YFSETQ. CDR3 in DNA: TGCGCCAGCAGCTTGGATGGACAGGGTCAATACAATGAGCAGTTCTTC. This gives the protein CASSLDGQGQYNEQFF.

V is TRBV7-8 and J is TRBJ1-2; the D is unclear. Germline CDR1 and CDR2: SGHVS and FQNEAQ. This CDR3 spans 14 amino acids. Trimming took off 2 bases at V and 0 bases at J, with 7 bases between the two ends. CDR3 DNA sequence: TGTGCCAGCAGCTTATCCAGGACTAACTATGGCTACACCTTC. Protein product: CASSLSRTNYGYTF. The full variable domain, its missing parts supplied by reference TRBV7-8 and TRBJ1-2, is GAGVSQSPRYKVAKRGQDVALRCDPISGHVSLFWYQQALGQGPEFLTYFQNEAQLDKSGLPSDRFFAERPEGSVSTLKIQRTQQEDSAVYLCASSLSRTNYGYTFGSGTRLTVV.

V usage is TRBV7-2 and J usage is TRBJ1-6, with 7 bases identical to TRBD1. V was pared by 4 bases and J by 11 bases, with 8 bases of the junction left unmatched. CDR3 length: 14 amino acids. CDR1 SGHTA and CDR2 FQGNSA come from the germline V gene. The CDR3 DNA is TGTGCCAGCAGCTCGGCACAGGGGAAGGCACCCCTCCACTTT. It is translated as CASSSAQGKAPLHF.

The rearrangement joins TRBV4-1 to TRBJ2-2; the match to TRBD1 covers 9 bases. Germline CDR1 and CDR2: MGHRA and YSYEKL. The CDR3 sequence is 19 residues long. Trimming at V came to 3 bases and at J to 6 bases, leaving 17 bases not matched to a gene. CDR3: CASSQPGQGGGRPPGELFF. The DNA for the CDR3 is TGCGCCAGCAGCCAGCCGGGACAGGGTGGGGGGCGACCACCCGGGGAGCTGTTTTTT.